This TCR beta chain was documented in a study of cytomegalovirus exposure and HLA in healthy donors. The study, taken as a whole, reports: Among the sequence variants, a highly shared cluster was likely an artifact of sequencing. Rarity held for most TCR sequences, but there were some public TCRs that occurred in many donors.

The CDR3 extends over 19 amino acids. V trimming: 2 bases; J trimming: 1 base; junction bases outside the gene matches: 6. Germline lookup yields CDR1 LGHNA and CDR2 YNFKEQ. On this clone itself: Antigen specificity is unknown.

Researchers ran the PCR with 60 Vbeta and 13 Jbeta primers. Profiled with immunoSEQ multiplex PCR; TCRdb holds only in-frame clones, not every one. The sample has around 40,000 clones, approximately 75% seen once. Source material: PBMCs. The chain couples TRBV4-2 to TRBJ2-6, with TRBD1 matching over 12 bases. This clonotype was sampled from a man aged 25-45 years in good health and CMV-seronegative. This CDR3 reads CASSQNPGQGASGANVLTF. DNA of the CDR3: TGTGCCAGCAGCCAAAATCCGGGACAGGGGGCGTCTGGGGCCAACGTCCTGACTTTC.